These 31 T cell receptor beta chains were sequenced from one sample in a study of T-cell reconstitution after alpha-beta-depleted transplantation in children. Unique molecular identifiers were incorporated when the TCRbeta library was constructed. From the PCR reads, TCRdb called clonotypes with MiXCR, one entry per CDR3 protein. Of fewer than 700,000 distinct CDR3 sequences in the sample, 10% to 15% are singletons; the top ten hold 2.2%. Sample: PBMCs, mostly from graft donor cells, taken 360 days after TCRalphabeta/CD19-depleted stem cell transplant. These receptors originate from a male patient between 5 and 17 years old who had a stem cell transplant for acute myeloid leukemia, so the T cells may come from the graft donor.

This clonotype was observed at least ten times. V and J are TRBV7-2 and TRBJ2-3; a possible D gene is TRBD1 (5 bases). The germline gives CDR1 SGHTA, CDR2 FQGNSA. Trimming took off 5 bases at V and 0 bases at J, with 15 bases between the two ends. The CDR3 totals 16 residues. The CDR3 reads CASSARQFRSTDTQYF. CDR3 nucleotide sequence: TGTGCCAGCAGCGCGCGACAGTTCCGAAGCACAGATACGCAGTATTTT. The entire variable domain, with the rest obtained from reference TRBV7-2 and TRBJ2-3, is as follows: GAGVSQSPSNKVTEKGKDVELRCDPISGHTALYWYRQSLGQGLEFLIYFQGNSAPDKSGLPSDRFSAERTGGSVSTLTIQRTQQEDSAVYLCASSARQFRSTDTQYFGPGTRLTVL.

V gene TRBV7-2 combines with J gene TRBJ2-4, with 8 positions matching TRBD2. Germline CDR1 and CDR2: SGHTA and FQGNSA. Trimming took 6 bases from V and 8 from J; bases not matched to a gene: 9. The CDR3 runs to 14 residues. As DNA, the CDR3 is TGTGCCAGCAGGCGAGCCGGGACTAGAGACATTCAGTACTTC. Translated, it gives CASRRAGTRDIQYF.

This clonotype has a handful of counts. The J gene is TRBJ2-1, the V gene TRBV12-3 or TRBV12-4; 9 nucleotides match TRBD1. The CDR3 is made up of 15 amino acids. Trimming took 9 bases from V and 1 from J; bases not matched to a gene: 7. The CDR3 sequence: CASYTGTGSYNEQFF. CDR3 nucleotides: TGTGCCAGTTACACCGGGACAGGGTCCTACAATGAGCAGTTCTTC.

This clonotype was observed at least ten times. This chain connects TRBV5-5 to TRBJ2-7; D is unresolved. V shed 4 bases and J shed 0 bases, with 11 bases lying between them. The CDR3 runs to 14 residues. Germline CDR1 and CDR2: SGHKS and YYEKEE (reference sequence). CDR3 DNA sequence: TGTGCCAGCAGCGACCACCCGAGCTCCTACGAGCAGTACTTC. The encoded protein is CASSDHPSSYEQYF.

A few counts support this clonotype. The rearrangement links TRBV20-1 to TRBJ1-5, with no clear D. The CDR3 contains 17 residues. The germline V gene encodes CDR1 DFQATT and CDR2 SNEGSKA (reference sequence). Trimming took off 3 bases at V and 2 bases at J, with 20 bases between the two ends. The CDR3 DNA is TGCAGTGCTAGTGAGAACCCCGACTTAGTGCGCAATCAGCCCCAGCATTTT. It encodes CSASENPDLVRNQPQHF.

The chain couples TRBV7-3 to TRBJ2-1; 13 nucleotides agree with TRBD2. Germline CDR1 reads SGHTA; CDR2 reads FQGTGA. The ends lost 2 bases at V and 7 bases at J; junction bases unmatched: 11. This CDR3 has 18 residues. Here the CDR3 DNA reads TGTGCCAGCAGCTTAGGTTGGCCGGGGACTAGCGGGAAAAATGAGCAGTTCTTC. The encoded protein is CASSLGWPGTSGKNEQFF. The full variable domain, in which reference TRBV7-3 and TRBJ2-1 provide the parts outside the CDR3, is GAGVSQTPSNKVTEKGKYVELRCDPISGHTALYWYRQSLGQGPEFLIYFQGTGAADDSGLPNDRFFAVRPEGSVSTLKIQRTERGDSAVYLCASSLGWPGTSGKNEQFFGPGTRLTVL.

This rearrangement joins TRBV6-2 or TRBV6-3 to TRBJ2-1; 7 bases are a match to TRBD1. CDR1 and CDR2 (germline): MNHEY, SVGEGT. The CDR3 is made up of 14 amino acids. Trimming cost V 5 bases and J 5 bases; bases outside gene matches: 6. The CDR3: CASSTRDRNNEQFF. The CDR3 DNA follows: TGTGCCAGCAGTACCCGGGACAGAAACAATGAGCAGTTCTTC.

This clonotype was seen many times. The chain recombines TRBV18 with TRBJ1-1; no clear D. There are 13 residues in the CDR3. V lost 6 bases, J lost 1 base, and 9 bases lay in between. Germline V gene sequence: CDR1 KGHSH, CDR2 LQKENI. The CDR3 loop is CASSQQWNTEAFF. CDR3 sequence (DNA): TGTGCCAGCTCCCAACAGTGGAACACTGAAGCTTTCTTT.

The chain has TRBV4-3 and TRBJ2-1; D is perhaps TRBD1 or TRBD2 (5 bases each). V shed 4 bases and J shed 4 bases, with 17 bases lying between them. The length of the CDR3 is 16 residues. The V gene's germline CDR1 is LGHNA and CDR2 YSLEER. This CDR3 is CASSPARDGQYNEQFF. Written as DNA, the CDR3 is TGCGCCAGCAGCCCAGCCCGGGACGGACAATACAATGAGCAGTTCTTC.

V usage is TRBV4-3 and J usage is TRBJ2-7; 9 positions match TRBD2. The CDR3 runs to 17 residues. Germline CDR1 is LGHNA and CDR2 is YSLEER. V shed 0 bases and J 2 bases; nucleotides not matched to a gene: 8. The CDR3 DNA sequence: TGCGCCAGCAGCCAAGATTCGGCTAGCGGGACCCCCTACGAGCAGTACTTC. This encodes CASSQDSASGTPYEQYF.

This clonotype was seen many times. The chain is built from TRBV2 and TRBJ2-2; D gene ambiguous. Germline assignment: CDR1 SNHLY and CDR2 FYNNEI. V dropped 8 bases and J dropped 4 bases, with 11 bases sitting between them. The CDR3 is 13 residues long. The CDR3 DNA is TGTGCCAGCGCCGAGGTGCTCACCGGGGAGCTGTTTTTT. Translated: CASAEVLTGELFF.

This rearrangement joins TRBV20-1 to TRBJ2-7; 9 nucleotides line up with TRBD2. The CDR3 extends over 14 amino acids. The V gene end was trimmed by 4 bases and the J gene end by 2 bases; junction bases not matched to a gene: 6. Per germline, CDR1 DFQATT and CDR2 SNEGSKA (reference sequence). For the CDR3, the DNA is TGCAGTGCTACGCCTAGCGGGGTTCCCTACGAGCAGTACTTC. This sequence encodes CSATPSGVPYEQYF.

J is TRBJ2-2 and V is TRBV12-3 or TRBV12-4; no firm D call. Trimming removed 6 bases at V and 5 bases at J, with 19 bases between. CDR3 length: 16 amino acids. The CDR3 DNA follows: TGTGCCAGCAGCGTCCCGCCGGTCAGGCCTACCGGGGAGCTGTTTTTT. Translated, it gives CASSVPPVRPTGELFF.

This clonotype was recorded many times. The chain's CDR3 is CSVEGPGANTDTQYF. As DNA, the CDR3 is TGCAGCGTTGAAGGCCCGGGGGCAAACACAGATACGCAGTATTTT. The chain couples TRBV29-1 to TRBJ2-3; D could derive from TRBD1 or TRBD2 (6 bases each). Trimming left V 1 base short and J 2 bases short, with 13 bases between. This CDR3 region has 15 residues. Germline V gene data show CDR1 as SQVTM and CDR2 as ANQGSEA.

This clonotype has just a few counts. The rearrangement joins TRBV9 to TRBJ2-5, with 8 bases that match TRBD2. Germline V gene data show CDR1 as SGDLS and CDR2 as YYNGEE. V lost 0 bases and J lost 3; bases outside the gene matches: 10. This CDR3 region has 17 residues. The CDR3 DNA is TGTGCCAGCAGCGTAGCTGGGGTACTAGCGGATGAAGAGACCCAGTACTTC. Translating gives CASSVAGVLADEETQYF.

The V call is TRBV29-1, the J call TRBJ2-7; D gene ambiguous. V dropped 2 bases and J dropped 0 bases, with 5 bases sitting between them. CDR3 length equals 12 residues. Looked up from germline, CDR1 is SQVTM and CDR2 is ANQGSEA. The CDR3 DNA reads TGCAGCGTTGAATTTAGCTCCTACGAGCAGTACTTC. It yields the protein CSVEFSSYEQYF.

In its sample, this clonotype was seen a few times. The chain has TRBV7-6 and TRBJ2-1, with 9 bases aligning to TRBD2. CDR3 length: 16 residues. Germline V gene sequence: CDR1 SGHVS, CDR2 FNYEAQ. Unmatched junction bases numbered 8, after V lost 2 bases and J lost 6 bases. The CDR3 DNA is TGTGCCAGCAGCTTAAAGCGGGGGGAACCCCTCAATGAGCAGTTCTTC. This sequence encodes CASSLKRGEPLNEQFF.

This sequence joins TRBV6-6 and TRBJ1-1; a possible D gene is TRBD1 (5 bases). The CDR3 length is 13 residues. V gave up 3 bases and J gave up 6 bases, with 11 bases separating them. Germline-derived CDR1 and CDR2 are MNHNY and SVGAGI (reference sequence). The CDR3 sequence is CASSYFEGSEAFF. The CDR3 nucleotides read TGTGCCAGCAGTTATTTCGAGGGGTCTGAAGCTTTCTTT.

This chain links TRBV18 with TRBJ2-4, with D perhaps TRBD2 (5 bases). The CDR3 is 13 amino acids. Germline V gives CDR1 KGHSH, CDR2 LQKENI. Trimming removed 3 bases at V and 5 bases at J, with 8 bases between. The CDR3 here is CASSPGGQNIQYF. DNA of the CDR3: TGTGCCAGCTCACCCGGCGGGCAAAACATTCAGTACTTC.

This clonotype was observed a handful of times. V usage is TRBV27 and J usage is TRBJ1-1; D gene unclear. Trimming removed 2 bases from V and 0 bases from J, with 7 bases in between. This CDR3 is built from 14 residues. CDR1 MNHEY and CDR2 SMNVEV come from the germline V gene (reference sequence). CDR3 sequence (DNA): TGTGCCAGCAGTTTACTTCCAGTGAACACTGAAGCTTTCTTT. Its protein product is CASSLLPVNTEAFF.

CDR3 nucleotides: TGTGCCAGCAGCCAGAATACAGATCAGCCCCAGCATTTT. Protein: CASSQNTDQPQHF. The chain couples TRBV14 to TRBJ1-5; no definite D call. Germline-derived CDR1 and CDR2 are SGHDN and FVKESK. The CDR3 covers 13 residues. Trimming left V 3 bases short and J 5 bases short, with 8 bases between.

A few counts support this clonotype. V is TRBV27 and J is TRBJ2-7; D is unresolved. Trimming took off 3 bases at V and 5 bases at J, with 14 bases between the two ends. CDR1 and CDR2 from the germline V gene are MNHEY and SMNVEV (reference sequence). The CDR3 consists of 14 residues. The CDR3 DNA sequence: TGTGCCAGCAGTTTTTCCTCCGACTGGAACGAGCAGTACTTC. This codes for CASSFSSDWNEQYF.

The chain joins TRBV6-1 to TRBJ1-1; a possible D gene is TRBD1 (6 bases). Germline CDR1 and CDR2: MNHNS and SASEGT. The CDR3 sequence is 16 residues long. V was cut by 7 bases and J by 3 bases, with 21 bases left in between. CDR3 nucleotides: TGTGCCAGCACGGGAGCGGGGGGCGAACCACACACTGAAGCTTTCTTT. It encodes CASTGAGGEPHTEAFF.

The chain is built from TRBV30 and TRBJ2-1; D gene uncertain. Trimming took off 0 bases at V and 3 bases at J, with 9 bases between the two ends. Germline lookup yields CDR1 GTSNPN and CDR2 SVGIG (reference sequence). This CDR3 is 14 amino acids long. This CDR3 is CAWSVRRVYNEQFF. DNA of the CDR3: TGTGCCTGGAGTGTCCGACGGGTCTACAATGAGCAGTTCTTC.

The rearrangement joins TRBV28 to TRBJ2-2; D not certain. Germline V gives CDR1 MDHEN, CDR2 SYDVKM. Trimming removed 3 bases at V and 6 bases at J, with 5 bases between. The CDR3 totals 12 residues. The CDR3, as DNA: TGTGCCAGCAGTTTTGATGCCGGGGAGCTGTTTTTT. Translated: CASSFDAGELFF.

This clonotype was observed a few times. This chain joins TRBV5-1 and TRBJ1-1; D is ambiguous. Trimming removed 5 bases from V and 3 bases from J, with 14 bases in between. The CDR3 is 14 residues long. Per germline, CDR1 SGHRS and CDR2 YFSETQ. The CDR3 DNA reads as TGCGCCAGCAGTTTCCGCCTCCTCGACACTGAAGCTTTCTTT. Translated: CASSFRLLDTEAFF. The entire variable domain, with the rest obtained from reference TRBV5-1 and TRBJ1-1, is as follows: KAGVTQTPRYLIKTRGQQVTLSCSPISGHRSVSWYQQTPGQGLQFLFEYFSETQRNKGNFPGRFSGRQFSNSRSEMNVSTLELGDSALYLCASSFRLLDTEAFFGQGTRLTVV.

The chain links TRBV6-5 to TRBJ1-5, with 7 bases identical to TRBD1. Germline V gene sequence: CDR1 MNHEY, CDR2 SVGAGI. V shed 4 bases and J 2 bases; nucleotides not matched to a gene: 8. CDR3 length equals 16 residues. CDR3 region: CASSSRQGAGNQPQHF. Written as DNA, the CDR3 is TGTGCCAGCAGTTCCCGACAGGGCGCGGGCAATCAGCCCCAGCATTTT.

V is TRBV11-2 and J is TRBJ2-1; 8 nucleotides line up with TRBD1. CDR1 is SGHAT, CDR2 FQNNGV, per germline. The CDR3 has 18 residues. V lost 1 base, J lost 6 bases, and 14 bases stayed unmatched. CDR3 DNA sequence: TGTGCCAGCAGCTTAGTGGGACAGGTGGGATTCGGGTTCAATGAGCAGTTCTTC. It codes for CASSLVGQVGFGFNEQFF. Based on the CDR3 plus reference TRBV11-2 and TRBJ2-1, the full variable domain is EAGVAQSPRYKIIEKRQSVAFWCNPISGHATLYWYQQILGQGPKLLIQFQNNGVVDDSQLPKDRFSAERLKGVDSTLKIQPAKLEDSAVYLCASSLVGQVGFGFNEQFFGPGTRLTVL.

V usage is TRBV7-2 and J usage is TRBJ2-7; TRBD2 agrees at 13 bases. Germline CDR1 SGHTA, CDR2 FQGNSA. The V segment lost 3 bases and the J segment 7 bases; nucleotides outside the gene matches: 12. The CDR3 totals 17 residues. The CDR3 coding sequence is TGTGCCAGCAGCTTGTCCTGGTGGACTAGCGGGAGAATAGAGCAGTACTTC. It yields the protein CASSLSWWTSGRIEQYF. Using reference TRBV7-2 and TRBJ2-7 for the parts outside the CDR3, the full variable domain is GAGVSQSPSNKVTEKGKDVELRCDPISGHTALYWYRQSLGQGLEFLIYFQGNSAPDKSGLPSDRFSAERTGGSVSTLTIQRTQQEDSAVYLCASSLSWWTSGRIEQYFGPGTRLTVT.

This clonotype came up a few times. Here the CDR3 reads CSAALGTSEGYEQYF. Here the CDR3 DNA reads TGCAGTGCTGCTCTTGGGACTAGCGAAGGCTACGAGCAGTACTTC. The J gene is TRBJ2-7, the V gene TRBV20-1, with 10 bases fitting TRBD2. The trim removed 5 bases at V and 3 bases at J, leaving 10 bases unmatched. CDR3 length: 15 residues. Germline V gene sequence: CDR1 DFQATT, CDR2 SNEGSKA (reference sequence).

Many counts were recorded for this clonotype. J is TRBJ2-3 and V is TRBV10-3; possible D gene TRBD2, 6 bases. The CDR3 sequence is 14 residues long. Trimming pared 7 bases from V and 2 bases from J, leaving 13 bases between. Looked up from germline, CDR1 is ENHRY and CDR2 is SYGVKD. For the CDR3, the DNA is TGTGCCATCACCCAGCGGGCCCCCACAGATACGCAGTATTTT. It is translated as CAITQRAPTDTQYF.